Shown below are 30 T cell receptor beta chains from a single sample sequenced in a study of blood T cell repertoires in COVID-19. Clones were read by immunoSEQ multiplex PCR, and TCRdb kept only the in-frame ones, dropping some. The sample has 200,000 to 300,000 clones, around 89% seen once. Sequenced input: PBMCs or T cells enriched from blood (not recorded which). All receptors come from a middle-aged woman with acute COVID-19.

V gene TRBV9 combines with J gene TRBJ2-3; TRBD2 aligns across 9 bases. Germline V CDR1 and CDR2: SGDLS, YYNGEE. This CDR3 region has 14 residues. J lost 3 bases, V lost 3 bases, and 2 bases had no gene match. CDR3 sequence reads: CASSASGETDTQYF. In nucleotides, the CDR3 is TGTGCCAGCAGCGCTAGCGGGGAAACAGATACGCAGTATTTT.

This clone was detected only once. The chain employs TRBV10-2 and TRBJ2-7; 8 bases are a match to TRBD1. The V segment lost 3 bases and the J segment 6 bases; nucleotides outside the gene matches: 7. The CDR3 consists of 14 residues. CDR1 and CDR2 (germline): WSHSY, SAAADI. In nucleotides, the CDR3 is TGCGCCAGCAGTGACGGGACAGGTTTCAGCGAGCAGTACTTC. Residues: CASSDGTGFSEQYF.

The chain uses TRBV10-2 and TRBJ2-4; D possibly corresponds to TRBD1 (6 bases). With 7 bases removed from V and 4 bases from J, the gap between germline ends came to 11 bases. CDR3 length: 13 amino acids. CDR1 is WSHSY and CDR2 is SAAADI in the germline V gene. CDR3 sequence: CASKFQGKNIQYF. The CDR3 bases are TGCGCCAGCAAGTTTCAGGGGAAAAACATTCAGTACTTC.

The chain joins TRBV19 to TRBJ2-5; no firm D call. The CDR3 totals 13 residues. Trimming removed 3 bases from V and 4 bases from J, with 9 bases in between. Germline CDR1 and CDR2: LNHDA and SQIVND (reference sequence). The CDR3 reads CASSIAPIETQYF. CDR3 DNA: TGTGCCAGTAGTATTGCGCCAATAGAGACCCAGTACTTC.

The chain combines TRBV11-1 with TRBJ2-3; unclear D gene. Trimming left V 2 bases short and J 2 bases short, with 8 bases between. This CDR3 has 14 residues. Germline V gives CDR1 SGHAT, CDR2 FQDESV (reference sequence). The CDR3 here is CASSLSTNTDTQYF. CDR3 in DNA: TGTGCCAGCAGCTTAAGTACTAACACAGATACGCAGTATTTT.

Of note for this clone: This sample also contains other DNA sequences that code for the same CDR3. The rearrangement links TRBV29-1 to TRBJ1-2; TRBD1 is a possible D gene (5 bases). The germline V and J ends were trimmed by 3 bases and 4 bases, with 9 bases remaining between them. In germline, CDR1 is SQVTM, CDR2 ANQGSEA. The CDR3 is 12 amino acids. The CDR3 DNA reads TGCAGCGTTGAGCAGGGAGGCTATGGCTACACCTTC. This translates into CSVEQGGYGYTF.

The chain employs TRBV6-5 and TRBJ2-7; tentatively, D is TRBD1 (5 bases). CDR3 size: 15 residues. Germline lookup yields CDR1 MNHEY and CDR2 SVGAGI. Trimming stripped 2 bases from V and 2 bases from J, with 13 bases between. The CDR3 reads CASSYGAGETYEQYF. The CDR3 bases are TGTGCCAGCAGTTACGGGGCAGGCGAGACCTACGAGCAGTACTTC.

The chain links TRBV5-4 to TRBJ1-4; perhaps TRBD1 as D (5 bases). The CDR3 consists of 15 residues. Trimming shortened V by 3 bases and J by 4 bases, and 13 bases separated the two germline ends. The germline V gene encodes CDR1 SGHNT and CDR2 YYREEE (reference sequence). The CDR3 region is CASSSMTDLNEKLFF. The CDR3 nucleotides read TGTGCCAGCAGCTCGATGACAGACCTTAATGAAAAACTGTTTTTT.

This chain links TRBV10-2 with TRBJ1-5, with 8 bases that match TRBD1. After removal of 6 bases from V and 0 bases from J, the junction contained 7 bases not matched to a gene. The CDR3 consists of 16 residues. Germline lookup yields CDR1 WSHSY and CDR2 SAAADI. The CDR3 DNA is TGCGCCAGCAGCGAGACAGGGGCCGATAGCAATCAGCCCCAGCATTTT. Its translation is CASSETGADSNQPQHF.

CDR3 bases: TGTGCCAGCAGCTTAGCGGGGGGGCGCGGAAATCAGCCCCAGCATTTT. Its translation: CASSLAGGRGNQPQHF. The gene calls are TRBV7-2 and TRBJ1-5; tentatively, D is TRBD1 (6 bases). V was cut by 0 bases and J by 4 bases, with 13 bases left in between. The CDR3 has 16 residues. Germline V CDR1 and CDR2: SGHTA, FQGNSA.

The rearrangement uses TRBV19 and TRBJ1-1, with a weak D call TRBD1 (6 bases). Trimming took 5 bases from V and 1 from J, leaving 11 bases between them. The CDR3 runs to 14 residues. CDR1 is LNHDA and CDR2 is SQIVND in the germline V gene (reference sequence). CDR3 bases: TGTGCCAGTAGTCCGACAGGATCGAACACTGAAGCTTTCTTT. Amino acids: CASSPTGSNTEAFF.

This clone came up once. CDR3 protein: CASSLVPAGTGELFF. Written as DNA, the CDR3 is TGTGCCAGCAGCTTAGTCCCAGCGGGGACCGGGGAGCTGTTTTTT. The genes are TRBV7-9 and TRBJ2-2, with 7 bases fitting TRBD2. Germline V gene sequence: CDR1 SEHNR, CDR2 FQNEAQ (reference sequence). The CDR3 extends over 15 amino acids. With 1 base clipped from V and 5 bases from J, the junction kept 4 bases outside the gene matches.

CDR3 DNA: TGTGCCAGCAGCCACACTAGAGAGGAGACCCAGTACTTC. Translating it yields CASSHTREETQYF. J is TRBJ2-5 and V is TRBV11-3; D possibly corresponds to TRBD2 (5 bases). The V gene lost 5 bases and the J gene lost 5 bases, with 12 bases spanning the gap. The germline gives CDR1 SGHNT, CDR2 YENEEA. CDR3 length: 13 residues.

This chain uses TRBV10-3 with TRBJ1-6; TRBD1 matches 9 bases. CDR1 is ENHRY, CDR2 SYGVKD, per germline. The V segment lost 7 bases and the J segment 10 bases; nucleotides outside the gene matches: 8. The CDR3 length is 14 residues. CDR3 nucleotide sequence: TGTGCCATCACCGCCGGGACAGGGAAATCACCCCTCCACTTT. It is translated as CAITAGTGKSPLHF.

CDR3 loop: CASSRDRVLDTQYF. In nucleotides, the CDR3 is TGTGCCAGCAGTCGCGACAGGGTTCTAGATACGCAGTATTTT. The rearrangement links TRBV6-2 or TRBV6-3 to TRBJ2-3; 7 nucleotides match TRBD1. Per germline, CDR1 MNHEY and CDR2 SVGEGT. The CDR3 totals 14 residues. Trimming at V came to 5 bases and at J to 5 bases, leaving 7 bases not matched to a gene.

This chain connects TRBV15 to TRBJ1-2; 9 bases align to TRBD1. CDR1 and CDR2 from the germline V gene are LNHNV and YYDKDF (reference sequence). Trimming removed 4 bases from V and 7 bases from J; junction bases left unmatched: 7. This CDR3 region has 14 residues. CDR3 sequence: CATSNPGTGLGYTF. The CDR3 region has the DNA TGTGCCACCAGCAACCCCGGGACAGGGCTTGGCTACACCTTC.

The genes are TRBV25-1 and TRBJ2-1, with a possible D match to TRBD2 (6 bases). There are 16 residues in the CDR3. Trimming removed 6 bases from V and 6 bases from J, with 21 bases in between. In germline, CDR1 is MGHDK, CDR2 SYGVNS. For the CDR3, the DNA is TGTGCCAGCAGCGGAGGTGGAGGGGTCAGACTCAATGAGCAGTTCTTC. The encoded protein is CASSGGGGVRLNEQFF. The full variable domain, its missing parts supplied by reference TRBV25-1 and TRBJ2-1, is EADIYQTPRYLVIGTGKKITLECSQTMGHDKMYWYQQDPGMELHLIHYSYGVNSTEKGDLSSESTVSRIRTEHFPLTLESARPSHTSQYLCASSGGGGVRLNEQFFGPGTRLTVL.

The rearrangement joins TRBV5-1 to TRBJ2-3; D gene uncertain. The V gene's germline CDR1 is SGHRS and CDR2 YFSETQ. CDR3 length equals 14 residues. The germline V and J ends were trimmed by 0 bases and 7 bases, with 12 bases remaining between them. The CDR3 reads CASSLAGGLNTQYF. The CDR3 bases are TGCGCCAGCAGCTTGGCTGGTGGTCTAAATACGCAGTATTTT.

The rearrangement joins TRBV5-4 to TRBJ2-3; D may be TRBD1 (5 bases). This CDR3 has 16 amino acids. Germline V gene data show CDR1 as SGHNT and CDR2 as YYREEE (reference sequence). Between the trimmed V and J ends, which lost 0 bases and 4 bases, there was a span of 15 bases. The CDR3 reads CASSLDFRQGADTQYF. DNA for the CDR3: TGTGCCAGCAGCTTGGATTTCCGGCAGGGTGCAGATACGCAGTATTTT. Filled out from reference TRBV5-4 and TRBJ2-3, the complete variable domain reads ETGVTQSPTHLIKTRGQQVTLRCSSQSGHNTVSWYQQALGQGPQFIFQYYREEENGRGNFPPRFSGLQFPNYSSELNVNALELDDSALYLCASSLDFRQGADTQYFGPGTRLTVL.

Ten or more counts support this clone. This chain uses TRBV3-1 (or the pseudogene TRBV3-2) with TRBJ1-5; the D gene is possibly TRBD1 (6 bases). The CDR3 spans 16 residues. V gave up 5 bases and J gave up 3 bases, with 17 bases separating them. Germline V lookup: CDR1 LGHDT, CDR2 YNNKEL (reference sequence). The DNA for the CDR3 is TGTGCCAGCAGCTCAAACAGGGAAGGGGCCAATCAGCCCCAGCATTTT. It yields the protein CASSSNREGANQPQHF.

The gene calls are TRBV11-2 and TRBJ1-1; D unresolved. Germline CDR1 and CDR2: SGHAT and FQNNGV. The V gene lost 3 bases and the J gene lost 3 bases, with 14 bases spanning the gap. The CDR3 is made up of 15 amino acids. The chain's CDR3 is CASSFRAGVDTEAFF. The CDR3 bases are TGTGCCAGCAGCTTCCGAGCCGGGGTGGACACTGAAGCTTTCTTT.

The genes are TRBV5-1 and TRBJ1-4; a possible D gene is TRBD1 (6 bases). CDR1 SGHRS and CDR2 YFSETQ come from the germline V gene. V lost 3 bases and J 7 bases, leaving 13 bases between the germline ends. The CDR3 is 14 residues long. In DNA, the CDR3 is TGCGCCAGCAGCTCGATGGGACATAGTGAAAAACTGTTTTTT. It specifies CASSSMGHSEKLFF.

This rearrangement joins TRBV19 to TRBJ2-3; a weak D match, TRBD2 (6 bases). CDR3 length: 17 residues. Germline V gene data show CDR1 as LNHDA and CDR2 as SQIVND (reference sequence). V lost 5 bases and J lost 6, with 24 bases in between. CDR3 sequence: CASSHTWQLRREDTQYF. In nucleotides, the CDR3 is TGTGCCAGTAGTCACACATGGCAGCTAAGACGGGAGGATACGCAGTATTTT.

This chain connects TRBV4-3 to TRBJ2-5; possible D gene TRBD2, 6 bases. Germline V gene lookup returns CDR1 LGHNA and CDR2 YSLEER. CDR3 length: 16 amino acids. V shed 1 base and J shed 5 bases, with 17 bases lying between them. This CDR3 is CASSQGSSGGWETQYF. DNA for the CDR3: TGCGCCAGCAGCCAAGGGTCCAGCGGAGGGTGGGAGACCCAGTACTTC.

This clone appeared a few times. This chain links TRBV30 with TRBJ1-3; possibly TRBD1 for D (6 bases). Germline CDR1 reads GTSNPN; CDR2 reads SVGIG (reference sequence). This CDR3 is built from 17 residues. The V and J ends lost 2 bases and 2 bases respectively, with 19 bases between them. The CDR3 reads CAWSSQVSGGAGNTIYF. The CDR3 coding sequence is TGTGCCTGGAGTTCCCAAGTCTCGGGGGGCGCTGGAAACACCATATATTTT.

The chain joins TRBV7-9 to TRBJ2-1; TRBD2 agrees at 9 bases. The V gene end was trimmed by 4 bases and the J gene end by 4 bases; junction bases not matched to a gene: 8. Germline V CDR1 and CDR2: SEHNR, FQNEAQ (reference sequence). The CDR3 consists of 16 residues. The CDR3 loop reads CASSSNLAGTYNEQFF. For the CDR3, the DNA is TGTGCCAGCAGCTCCAATCTAGCGGGGACTTACAATGAGCAGTTCTTC.

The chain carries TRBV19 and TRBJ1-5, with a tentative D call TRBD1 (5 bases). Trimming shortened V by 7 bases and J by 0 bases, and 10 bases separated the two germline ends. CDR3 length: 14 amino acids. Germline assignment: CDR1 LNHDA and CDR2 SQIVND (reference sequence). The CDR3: CASTLGLSNQPQHF. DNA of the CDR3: TGTGCCAGTACCCTGGGGCTTAGCAATCAGCCCCAGCATTTT.

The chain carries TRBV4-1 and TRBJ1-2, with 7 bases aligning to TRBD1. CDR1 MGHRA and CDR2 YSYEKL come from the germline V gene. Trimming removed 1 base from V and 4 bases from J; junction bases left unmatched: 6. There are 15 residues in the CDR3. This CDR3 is CASSQAAGTAYGYTF. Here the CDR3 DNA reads TGCGCCAGCAGCCAAGCCGCCGGGACAGCCTATGGCTACACCTTC.

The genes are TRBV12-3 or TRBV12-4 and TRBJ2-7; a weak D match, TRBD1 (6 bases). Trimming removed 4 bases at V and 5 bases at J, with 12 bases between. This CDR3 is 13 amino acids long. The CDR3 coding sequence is TGTGCCAGCAGTTACCAGGGGTCGGACGAGCAGTACTTC. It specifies CASSYQGSDEQYF.

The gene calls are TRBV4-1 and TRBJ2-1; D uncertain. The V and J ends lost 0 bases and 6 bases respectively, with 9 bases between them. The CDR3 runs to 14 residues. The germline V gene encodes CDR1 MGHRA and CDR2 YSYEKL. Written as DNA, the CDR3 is TGCGCCAGCAGCCAAGAACGGTCCCGCAATGAGCAGTTCTTC. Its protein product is CASSQERSRNEQFF.